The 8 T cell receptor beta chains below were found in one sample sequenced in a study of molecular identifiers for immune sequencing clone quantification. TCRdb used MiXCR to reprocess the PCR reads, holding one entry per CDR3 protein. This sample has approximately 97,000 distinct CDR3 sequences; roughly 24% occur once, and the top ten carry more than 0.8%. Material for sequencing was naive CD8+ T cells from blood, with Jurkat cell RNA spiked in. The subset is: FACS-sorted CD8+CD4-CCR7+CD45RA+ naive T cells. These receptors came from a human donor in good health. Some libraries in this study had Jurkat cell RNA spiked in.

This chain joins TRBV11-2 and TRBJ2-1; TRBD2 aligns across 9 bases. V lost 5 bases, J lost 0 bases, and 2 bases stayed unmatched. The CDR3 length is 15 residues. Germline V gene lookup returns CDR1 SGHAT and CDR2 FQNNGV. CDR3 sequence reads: CASSDSGSSYNEQFF. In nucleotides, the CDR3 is TGTGCCAGCAGCGATAGCGGGAGCTCCTACAATGAGCAGTTCTTC.

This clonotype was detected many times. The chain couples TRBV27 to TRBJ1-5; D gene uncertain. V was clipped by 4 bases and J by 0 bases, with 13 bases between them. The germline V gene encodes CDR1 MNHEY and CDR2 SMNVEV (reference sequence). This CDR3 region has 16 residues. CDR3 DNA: TGTGCCAGCAGTTCATCGATGGGGTTTAGCAATCAGCCCCAGCATTTT. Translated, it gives CASSSSMGFSNQPQHF.

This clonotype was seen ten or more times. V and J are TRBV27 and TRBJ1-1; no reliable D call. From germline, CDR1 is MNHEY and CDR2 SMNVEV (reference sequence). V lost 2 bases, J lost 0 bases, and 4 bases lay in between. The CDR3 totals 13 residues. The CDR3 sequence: CASSLTMNTEAFF. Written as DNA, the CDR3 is TGTGCCAGCAGTTTAACCATGAACACTGAAGCTTTCTTT.

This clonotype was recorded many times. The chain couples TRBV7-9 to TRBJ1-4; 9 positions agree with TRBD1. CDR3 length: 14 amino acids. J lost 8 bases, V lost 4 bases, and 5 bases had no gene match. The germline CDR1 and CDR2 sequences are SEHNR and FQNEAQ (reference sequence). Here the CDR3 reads CASSSDRGFEKLFF. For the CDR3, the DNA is TGTGCCAGCAGCTCGGACAGGGGTTTCGAAAAACTGTTTTTT.

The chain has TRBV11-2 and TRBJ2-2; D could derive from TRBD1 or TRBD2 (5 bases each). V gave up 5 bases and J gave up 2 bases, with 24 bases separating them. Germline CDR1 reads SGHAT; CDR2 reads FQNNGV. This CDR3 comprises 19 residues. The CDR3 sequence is CASSTLGQDGPGNTGELFF. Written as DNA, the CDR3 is TGTGCCAGCAGCACCCTGGGGCAGGACGGACCGGGAAACACCGGGGAGCTGTTTTTT. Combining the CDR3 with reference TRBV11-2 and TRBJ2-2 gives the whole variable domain EAGVAQSPRYKIIEKRQSVAFWCNPISGHATLYWYQQILGQGPKLLIQFQNNGVVDDSQLPKDRFSAERLKGVDSTLKIQPAKLEDSAVYLCASSTLGQDGPGNTGELFFGEGSRLTVL.

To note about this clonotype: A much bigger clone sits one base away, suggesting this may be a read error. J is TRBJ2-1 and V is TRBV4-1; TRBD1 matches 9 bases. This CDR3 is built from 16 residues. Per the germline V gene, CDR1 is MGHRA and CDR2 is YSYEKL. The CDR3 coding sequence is TGCGCCCGCAGCCAAGCCGGGACAGGGCAGTACAATGAGCAGTTCTTC. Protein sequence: CARSQAGTGQYNEQFF.

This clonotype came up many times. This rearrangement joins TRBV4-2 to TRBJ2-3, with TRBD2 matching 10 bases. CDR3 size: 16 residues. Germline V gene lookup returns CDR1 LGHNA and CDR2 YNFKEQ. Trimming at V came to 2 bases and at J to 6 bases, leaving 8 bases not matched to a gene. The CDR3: CASSQWASGRSDTQYF. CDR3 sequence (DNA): TGTGCCAGCAGCCAATGGGCTAGCGGGAGATCCGATACGCAGTATTTT.

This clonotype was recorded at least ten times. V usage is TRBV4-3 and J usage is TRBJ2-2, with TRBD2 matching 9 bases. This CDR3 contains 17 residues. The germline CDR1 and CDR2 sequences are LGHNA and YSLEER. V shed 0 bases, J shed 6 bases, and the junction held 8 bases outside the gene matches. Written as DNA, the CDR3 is TGCGCCAGCAGCCAAGATTCGGCGGGAGGGCCTTCCGGGGAGCTGTTTTTT. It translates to CASSQDSAGGPSGELFF.